Below are 14 T cell receptor beta chains sequenced from a single sample in a study of OX40 agonist ivuxolimab in advanced cancers. Assay: immunoSEQ multiplex PCR; the TCRdb copy retains only in-frame clones and omits some. The sample holds around 50,000 clones, 84% seen once. The starting material was CD4+ or CD8+ T cells sorted from blood, obtained in a trial of the OX40 agonist ivuxolimab. The source is an adult with an advanced solid tumor such as melanoma, head and neck, liver or kidney cancer.

The genes are TRBV10-3 and TRBJ1-4; 10 bases are shared with TRBD1. This CDR3 contains 13 residues. The V segment lost 10 bases and the J segment 7 bases; nucleotides outside the gene matches: 6. Germline CDR1 reads ENHRY; CDR2 reads SYGVKD. The CDR3 loop reads CATRDRGLEKLFF. The DNA of the CDR3 is TGTGCCACCAGAGACAGGGGGCTTGAAAAACTGTTTTTT.

The rearrangement uses TRBV5-1 and TRBJ2-2; 12 bases align to TRBD2. Per germline, CDR1 SGHRS and CDR2 YFSETQ. The junction had 4 bases not matched to a gene; V was cut back by 4 bases and J by 6 bases. The CDR3 loop spans 15 amino acids. CDR3 DNA: TGCGCCAGCAGCATGACTAGCGGGAGATCCGGGGAGCTGTTTTTT. The encoded protein is CASSMTSGRSGELFF.

V is TRBV7-9 and J is TRBJ2-1; either TRBD1 or TRBD2 may fit D (6 bases each). Germline V gene data show CDR1 as SEHNR and CDR2 as FQNEAQ (reference sequence). Trimming shortened V by 2 bases and J by 6 bases, and 14 bases separated the two germline ends. The CDR3 runs to 15 residues. CDR3 residues: CASSLLGGGPNEQFF. CDR3 sequence (DNA): TGTGCCAGCAGCTTATTAGGAGGGGGGCCCAATGAGCAGTTCTTC.

CDR3 loop: CASSTDASAETQYF. In DNA, the CDR3 is TGTGCCAGTAGTACGGACGCTAGTGCGGAGACCCAGTACTTC. The chain couples TRBV19 to TRBJ2-5; D uncertain. The germline V and J ends were trimmed by 4 bases and 5 bases, with 14 bases remaining between them. The germline V gene encodes CDR1 LNHDA and CDR2 SQIVND (reference sequence). This CDR3 spans 14 amino acids. The full variable domain, in which reference TRBV19 and TRBJ2-5 provide the parts outside the CDR3, is DGGITQSPKYLFRKEGQNVTLSCEQNLNHDAMYWYRQDPGQGLRLIYYSQIVNDFQKGDIAEGYSVSREKKESFPLTVTSAQKNPTAFYLCASSTDASAETQYFGPGTRLLVL.

This clone was detected a few times. The rearrangement links TRBV5-4 to TRBJ2-7, with D possibly TRBD2 on 6 matching bases. The CDR3 contains 11 residues. Germline lookup yields CDR1 SGHNT and CDR2 YYREEE (reference sequence). The germline V and J ends were trimmed by 7 bases and 7 bases, with 12 bases remaining between them. The CDR3: CASSGDGEQYF. CDR3 sequence (DNA): TGTGCCAGCTCGGGAGACGGGGAGCAGTACTTC.

The V gene is TRBV29-1, the J gene TRBJ2-5, with TRBD2 matching 9 bases. The CDR3 consists of 14 residues. Unmatched junction bases numbered 3, after V lost 2 bases and J lost 2 bases. CDR1 SQVTM and CDR2 ANQGSEA come from the germline V gene. This CDR3 reads CSVELSGRQETQYF. The CDR3 DNA sequence: TGCAGCGTTGAATTAAGCGGGAGGCAAGAGACCCAGTACTTC.

V and J are TRBV6-6 and TRBJ2-3; 9 bases match TRBD1. The CDR3 spans 16 residues. After removal of 5 bases from V and 0 bases from J, the junction contained 6 bases not matched to a gene. Germline V gene data show CDR1 as MNHNY and CDR2 as SVGAGI (reference sequence). CDR3 nucleotides: TGTGCCAGCAGTAAACCGGGACAGGGAAGCACAGATACGCAGTATTTT. It encodes CASSKPGQGSTDTQYF.

The CDR3 sequence is CASSLAPGRLAGGNTGELFF. The CDR3 nucleotides are TGTGCCAGCAGCTTGGCCCCGGGGAGACTAGCGGGAGGCAACACCGGGGAGCTGTTTTTT. The J gene is TRBJ2-2, the V gene TRBV5-5, with 13 bases aligning to TRBD2. Germline V gene lookup returns CDR1 SGHKS and CDR2 YYEKEE (reference sequence). J gave up 2 bases and V 0 bases, and 10 bases lay outside the gene matches. There are 20 residues in the CDR3.

This chain links TRBV2 with TRBJ1-5; D ambiguous. Trimming stripped 7 bases from V and 2 bases from J, with 9 bases between. This CDR3 has 13 residues. Germline V gene sequence: CDR1 SNHLY, CDR2 FYNNEI. Written as DNA, the CDR3 is TGTGCCAGCATTTTCACTCGCAATCAGCCCCAGCATTTT. Its translation is CASIFTRNQPQHF.

The rearrangement joins TRBV6-1 to TRBJ2-1; D might be TRBD1 or TRBD2, each matching 5 bases. This CDR3 is built from 14 residues. Germline lookup yields CDR1 MNHNS and CDR2 SASEGT. V lost 5 bases, J lost 15 bases, and 23 bases lay in between. The DNA for the CDR3 is TGTGCCAGCAGTTCGACCCCCATCGGGGCTCTAGGGTTCTTC. Translation gives CASSSTPIGALGFF.

The gene calls are TRBV5-1 and TRBJ2-7; D call uncertain. There are 13 residues in the CDR3. Germline lookup yields CDR1 SGHRS and CDR2 YFSETQ. Trimming took 4 bases from V and 0 from J, leaving 8 bases between them. The CDR3 sequence: CASSPGVSYEQYF. The CDR3 DNA is TGCGCCAGCAGCCCTGGGGTCTCCTACGAGCAGTACTTC.

The V gene is TRBV2, the J gene TRBJ2-1; 10 bases align to TRBD2. V lost 2 bases to trimming and J lost 7 bases; unmatched junction nucleotides: 11. In germline, CDR1 is SNHLY, CDR2 FYNNEI. CDR3 size: 17 residues. The chain's CDR3 is CASSERPASGSNNEQFF. CDR3 nucleotides: TGTGCCAGCAGTGAAAGGCCGGCTAGCGGGAGTAATAATGAGCAGTTCTTC.

The sample holds a few counts of this clone. The chain combines TRBV29-1 with TRBJ2-2; 11 bases are shared with TRBD2. J gave up 6 bases and V 5 bases, and 8 bases lay outside the gene matches. Germline loops: CDR1 SQVTM, CDR2 ANQGSEA. The CDR3 extends over 15 amino acids. The CDR3 DNA reads TGCAGCGTTCAACCCCGGACTAGCGGGTCCGGGGAGCTGTTTTTT. This gives the protein CSVQPRTSGSGELFF.

The rearrangement links TRBV7-9 to TRBJ2-5; either TRBD1 or TRBD2 may supply D (5 bases each). The J call may be wrong; the DNA end is better matched by TRBJ2-7. Germline V gene data show CDR1 as SEHNR and CDR2 as FQNEAQ (reference sequence). CDR3 size: 13 residues. In nucleotides, the CDR3 is TGTGCCAGCAGCTCTAGGGGCGGAGGCGAGCAGTACTTC. It codes for CASSSRGGGEQYF.